This TCR beta chain was found in a study of CD8+CD57+ T cells in acquired aplastic anemia. Patients picked for sequencing had shown CD8+CD57+ cell expansion detected by flow cytometry. The patients, all of them, had severe acquired aplastic anemia. Blood sampling was performed on the patients, and none of them had received therapy by then. Study-wide results and caveats: The CD8+ Simpson's diversity of patients and controls was not significantly different. About 30 CD8+ CDR3 sequences occurred in both the patients and the controls.

The template used for profiling TCR beta VDJ and CDR3 was genomic DNA. MiXCR, applied by TCRdb to the reads, yields one record per CDR3 protein. Of 130,000 or so distinct CDR3 sequences listed, 45% to 60% are singletons. As for this clonotype: The antigen is undetermined.

Sequencing used sorted CD4+, CD8+, or CD8+CD57+ T cells (not recorded which) from PBMCs. The TCR sequence derives from a human donor with aplastic anemia.

The chain's CDR3 is CASKVQGAKNIQYF. CDR3 DNA: TGTGCCAGTAAGGTACAGGGGGCCAAAAACATTCAGTACTTC. The chain employs TRBV19 and TRBJ2-4; 7 bases line up with TRBD1. In germline, CDR1 is LNHDA, CDR2 SQIVND (reference sequence). CDR3 size: 14 residues. Trimming cost V 7 bases and J 1 base; bases outside gene matches: 4.